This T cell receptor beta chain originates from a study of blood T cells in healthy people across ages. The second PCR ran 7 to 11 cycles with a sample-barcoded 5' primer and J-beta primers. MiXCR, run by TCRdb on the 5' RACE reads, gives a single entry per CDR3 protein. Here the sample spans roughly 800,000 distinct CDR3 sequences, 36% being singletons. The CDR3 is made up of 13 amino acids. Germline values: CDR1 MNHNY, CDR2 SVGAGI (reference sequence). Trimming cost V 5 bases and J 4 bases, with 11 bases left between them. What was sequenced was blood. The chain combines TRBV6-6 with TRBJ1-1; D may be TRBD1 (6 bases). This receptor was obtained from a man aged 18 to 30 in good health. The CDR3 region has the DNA TGTGCCAGCAGTGAGGGGGTCGGCACTGAAGCTTTCTTT. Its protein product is CASSEGVGTEAFF.